These 8 T cell receptor beta chains originate from one sample sequenced in a study of beta chain features in type 1 diabetes. Since all of the isolated RNA was reverse transcribed, expressed TCRB transcripts were what got sequenced. The table came from immunoSEQ multiplex PCR; TCRdb's copy has only in-frame clones and leaves some out. Of fewer than 900,000 clones in the sample, 17% were seen once. The sequencing input was naive CD4+ T cells from blood. Receptor source: a woman between 18 and 29 years old in good health.

This clone is a singleton in its sample. The chain couples TRBV11-2 to TRBJ2-7, with 7 positions matching TRBD1. CDR1 and CDR2 (germline): SGHAT, FQNNGV. This CDR3 has 15 amino acids. Trimming cost V 5 bases and J 1 base; bases outside gene matches: 8. The CDR3 nucleotides read TGTGCCAGCAGCAGTCGACAGGGTATGTCCTACGAGCAGTACTTC. This codes for CASSSRQGMSYEQYF.

To note about this clone: This sample includes further DNA sequences coding for the same CDR3. The chain is built from TRBV5-4 and TRBJ1-2, with 11 bases matching TRBD1. The CDR3 consists of 14 residues. Germline V gene sequence: CDR1 SGHNT, CDR2 YYREEE (reference sequence). Trimming at V came to 2 bases and at J to 7 bases, leaving 4 bases not matched to a gene. CDR3 bases: TGTGCCAGCAGCTTAGCCGGGACAGGGGGTGGCTACACCTTC. Its protein product is CASSLAGTGGGYTF.

This clone was picked up a small number of times. CDR3 in DNA: TGTGCCAGCAACTTAGGAGGGGTCGACAATGAGCAGTTCTTC. This gives the protein CASNLGGVDNEQFF. This chain joins TRBV9 and TRBJ2-1; weak D call: TRBD2 (6 bases). Germline-derived CDR1 and CDR2 are SGDLS and YYNGEE. The V end lost 6 bases, the J end lost 5 bases, and 15 bases lay between the germline ends. This CDR3 contains 14 residues.

This chain connects TRBV7-2 to TRBJ2-3; D call uncertain. Germline values: CDR1 SGHTA, CDR2 FQGNSA. The CDR3 length is 16 residues. V was cut by 0 bases and J by 4 bases, with 14 bases left in between. The CDR3 spells CASSLASGVWADTQYF. The CDR3 DNA sequence: TGTGCCAGCAGCTTAGCTTCGGGCGTGTGGGCAGATACGCAGTATTTT.

Only a few counts were recorded for this clone. The chain is built from TRBV7-2 and TRBJ2-1, with 8 bases aligning to TRBD2. The trim removed 5 bases at V and 3 bases at J, leaving 6 bases unmatched. The CDR3 length is 15 residues. Germline assignment: CDR1 SGHTA and CDR2 FQGNSA. The CDR3 reads CASSTDSGSYNEQFF. The CDR3 region has the DNA TGTGCCAGCAGCACCGACAGCGGGAGCTACAATGAGCAGTTCTTC.

The chain employs TRBV4-2 and TRBJ2-5; D possibly matches TRBD1 or TRBD2 (5 bases each). V lost 0 bases to trimming and J lost 5 bases, with 16 bases between them. The CDR3 runs 16 residues. Germline V gives CDR1 LGHNA, CDR2 YNFKEQ. CDR3 coding DNA: TGTGCCAGCAGCCAAGACGGGGCAGGAAAGGTCGAGACCCAGTACTTC. Protein: CASSQDGAGKVETQYF.

The V gene is TRBV4-2, the J gene TRBJ2-3; D unresolved. The V gene's germline CDR1 is LGHNA and CDR2 YNFKEQ. This CDR3 has 14 residues. V lost 7 bases and J 2 bases, leaving 13 bases between the germline ends. The CDR3 loop is CASTTTTSTDTQYF. The CDR3 nucleotides are TGTGCCAGCACCACCACGACTTCCACAGATACGCAGTATTTT.

There are a few counts of this clone. V is TRBV28 and J is TRBJ1-1, with TRBD1 matching 9 bases. The J segment lost 1 base and the V segment lost 5 bases, leaving 8 bases of the junction unmatched. This CDR3 region has 16 residues. Germline V gene sequence: CDR1 MDHEN, CDR2 SYDVKM. The chain's CDR3 is CASSGTPGQGNTEAFF. CDR3 nucleotide sequence: TGTGCCAGCAGTGGAACCCCGGGACAGGGGAACACTGAAGCTTTCTTT. The whole variable domain, filled in from reference TRBV28 and TRBJ1-1, reads DVKVTQSSRYLVKRTGEKVFLECVQDMDHENMFWYRQDPGLGLRLIYFSYDVKMKEKGDIPEGYSVSREKKERFSLILESASTNQTSMYLCASSGTPGQGNTEAFFGQGTRLTVV.